This T cell receptor beta chain was retrieved from a study of blood T cell repertoires in COVID-19. Trimming at V came to 9 bases and at J to 1 base, leaving 7 bases not matched to a gene. Germline lookup yields CDR1 WNHNN and CDR2 SYGVQD (reference sequence). CDR3 length: 14 residues. TCRdb's table, derived via immunoSEQ multiplex PCR, lists solely in-frame clones and lacks some. The sample carries over 400,000 clones, approximately 86% recorded once. V is TRBV10-1 and J is TRBJ1-1; TRBD1 agrees at 8 bases. The source material was PBMCs or T cells enriched from blood (not recorded which). This TCR came from a woman aged 55 to 70 who had recovered from COVID-19. The CDR3 is CASSRTGQNTEAFF. As DNA, the CDR3 is TGCGCCAGTAGTCGGACAGGGCAGAACACTGAAGCTTTCTTT.